This T cell receptor (beta chain) came from a study of shared clonotypes between healthy human individuals. Overall study findings and caveats: The expectation was that sequencing depth would affect clonotype sharing among donors. The four-donor shared clonotypes exceeded non-shared clonotypes in generation probability, with non-shared ones scoring lower.

This clone has only one observation. Antigen: not known. A CD45RA+ naive subset and a CD45RA-negative memory subset were split from CD4+ cells. Assay used: immunoSEQ multiplex PCR; TCRdb lists only in-frame clones, some missing. The table has hundreds of thousands of clones, approximately 74% seen once; the top ten hold 1.7%. Sequencing was done on a sample of memory CD4+ T cells sorted from blood. Specified subset: CD45RA-negative fraction. The sequence derives from a woman aged 25 to 39 in good health.

CDR3 sequence: CAISEVPRTGNTEAFF. The CDR3 nucleotides read TGTGCCATCAGTGAGGTCCCCAGGACGGGGAACACTGAAGCTTTCTTT. The chain has TRBV10-3 and TRBJ1-1; D is unclear. V was cut by 2 bases and J by 1 base, with 14 bases left in between. CDR3 length: 16 residues. Germline loops: CDR1 ENHRY, CDR2 SYGVKD.